What follows are 12 T cell receptor beta chains derived from one specimen sequenced in a study of CD8 T cells in ankylosing spondylitis. These TCRs' antigens remain unknown. TCRdb analysed the 5' RACE reads with MiXCR anew, one entry per CDR3 protein. The sample gives 450,000 to 550,000 distinct CDR3 sequences, approximately 5% of which show up once; around 3.5% is in the top ten. Whole-study results and caveats: For ankylosing spondylitis blood, a TCR beta motif of 7 or 8 highly homologous variants appeared characteristic.

The sequenced sample consisted of blood, either unsorted or a sorted T cell fraction (not recorded which). The origin of the receptors is a male donor with ankylosing spondylitis.

This chain joins TRBV28 and TRBJ2-5; 11 bases line up with TRBD2. V shed 1 base, J shed 4 bases, and the junction held 14 bases outside the gene matches. CDR1 MDHEN and CDR2 SYDVKM come from the germline V gene. This CDR3 has 19 amino acids. CDR3 residues: CASSLYPPSGRPRRETQYF. The CDR3 region has the DNA TGTGCCAGCAGTTTATATCCCCCTAGCGGGAGGCCTCGGCGAGAGACCCAGTACTTC. Supplemented by reference TRBV28 and TRBJ2-5, the full variable domain reads DVKVTQSSRYLVKRTGEKVFLECVQDMDHENMFWYRQDPGLGLRLIYFSYDVKMKEKGDIPEGYSVSREKKERFSLILESASTNQTSMYLCASSLYPPSGRPRRETQYFGPGTRLLVL.

This clonotype was seen many times. V gene TRBV20-1 combines with J gene TRBJ2-1, with D possibly being TRBD1 or TRBD2 (7 bases each). The CDR3 contains 14 residues. V gave up 6 bases and J gave up 4 bases, with 16 bases separating them. Germline CDR1 is DFQATT and CDR2 is SNEGSKA (reference sequence). CDR3 coding DNA: TGCAGTGCCCAGGGGGGGGTCAGGTACAATGAGCAGTTCTTC. It specifies CSAQGGVRYNEQFF.

The rearrangement uses TRBV5-5 and TRBJ2-1; D remains ambiguous. V was trimmed by 3 bases and J by 1 base, leaving 14 bases between them. The CDR3 has 16 residues. Germline loops: CDR1 SGHKS, CDR2 YYEKEE (reference sequence). The CDR3: CASSSIYGGSYNEQFF. For the CDR3, the DNA is TGTGCCAGCAGCTCGATCTACGGCGGATCCTACAATGAGCAGTTCTTC.

This clonotype was seen repeatedly, ten times or more. The chain recombines TRBV20-1 with TRBJ2-3, with unresolved D. V was trimmed by 3 bases and J by 0 bases, leaving 10 bases between them. Germline V lookup: CDR1 DFQATT, CDR2 SNEGSKA (reference sequence). CDR3 length equals 14 residues. This CDR3 is CSASLSASTDTQYF. In nucleotides, the CDR3 is TGCAGTGCTAGCCTGTCAGCCAGCACAGATACGCAGTATTTT.

This clonotype was recorded at least ten times. This chain connects TRBV10-3 to TRBJ2-1; D gene ambiguous. The V end lost 5 bases, the J end lost 10 bases, and 12 bases lay between the germline ends. The CDR3 loop spans 12 amino acids. Germline CDR1 reads ENHRY; CDR2 reads SYGVKD. This CDR3 is CAISPVAGEQFF. DNA for the CDR3: TGTGCCATCAGTCCTGTTGCCGGGGAGCAGTTCTTC.

This clonotype was counted many times. The rearrangement joins TRBV9 to TRBJ2-7; maybe TRBD1 (6 bases). The CDR3 covers 12 residues. V was shortened by 3 bases and J by 5 bases, with 9 bases between the two germline ends. CDR1 is SGDLS and CDR2 is YYNGEE in the germline V gene. CDR3 region: CASSARGNEQYF. CDR3 DNA sequence: TGTGCCAGCAGCGCCAGGGGAAACGAGCAGTACTTC.

This clonotype showed up many times. This chain joins TRBV6-4 and TRBJ2-3, with 7 nucleotides matching TRBD1. V lost 0 bases, J lost 6 bases, and 3 bases stayed unmatched. The V gene's germline CDR1 is MRHNA and CDR2 SNTAGT. The CDR3 totals 14 residues. CDR3 region: CASSDSTGRDTQYF. The CDR3 coding sequence is TGTGCCAGCAGTGACTCGACAGGGCGCGATACGCAGTATTTT.

This clonotype was recorded many times. This rearrangement joins TRBV10-3 to TRBJ1-2, with a weak D call TRBD1 (6 bases). Trimming removed 10 bases from V and 2 bases from J, with 23 bases in between. The CDR3 covers 16 residues. Germline values: CDR1 ENHRY, CDR2 SYGVKD. The CDR3 coding sequence is TGTGCCACTATAGGGACCGGGACACAGGGCAACTATGGCTACACCTTC. It codes for CATIGTGTQGNYGYTF.

This clonotype was seen ten or more times. The V gene is TRBV5-1, the J gene TRBJ2-7; D is undetermined. V lost 0 bases and J 4 bases, leaving 8 bases between the germline ends. The CDR3 totals 13 residues. The germline V gene encodes CDR1 SGHRS and CDR2 YFSETQ. The CDR3 DNA sequence: TGCGCCAGCAGCTTGGATAGGGAATACGAGCAGTACTTC. It specifies CASSLDREYEQYF.

The genes are TRBV12-5 and TRBJ2-5; D is perhaps TRBD1 or TRBD2 (5 bases each). This CDR3 comprises 14 residues. V gave up 6 bases and J gave up 2 bases, with 13 bases separating them. Germline values: CDR1 LGHNT, CDR2 FRNRAP. The CDR3 is CASGGDWGQETQYF. DNA for the CDR3: TGTGCTAGTGGCGGTGACTGGGGGCAAGAGACCCAGTACTTC.

This clonotype was observed at least ten times. The V gene is TRBV7-2, the J gene TRBJ2-7, with a possible D match to TRBD2 (5 bases). This CDR3 has 14 amino acids. The V and J ends lost 5 bases and 3 bases respectively, with 14 bases between them. CDR1 is SGHTA, CDR2 FQGNSA, per germline. The CDR3 here is CASSPRTSFYEQYF. The CDR3 nucleotides read TGTGCCAGCAGCCCCCGTACTAGTTTCTACGAGCAGTACTTC.

This clonotype was observed many times. The CDR3 nucleotides are TGCAGTGCTAGATGGGGACATCGGAATGAGCAGTTCTTC. Amino acid sequence: CSARWGHRNEQFF. This chain uses TRBV20-1 with TRBJ2-1, with D possibly matching TRBD1 (6 bases). This CDR3 has 13 residues. The germline CDR1 and CDR2 sequences are DFQATT and SNEGSKA (reference sequence). The germline V and J ends were trimmed by 2 bases and 7 bases, with 12 bases remaining between them.